This TCR beta chain was profiled in a study of CD8+ T cells in alopecia areata. Study overall: Treatment ran 6 to 18 months, with 6 months of follow-up afterward.

Regarding treatment: oral pan-JAK inhibitor, 5-10 mg twice daily. Lesional scalp tissue (obtained by punch biopsy) and peripheral blood were collected from alopecia areata patients. The CDR3 contains 15 residues. Germline V gene lookup returns CDR1 LNHDA and CDR2 SQIVND (reference sequence). The V gene end was trimmed by 0 bases and the J gene end by 2 bases; junction bases not matched to a gene: 2. Overall study findings and caveats: The presence of one nonresponder keeps the tie between baseline CD8+ expansion and response uncertain.

As to this clone: The antigen remains unidentified.

Extraction and reverse transcription of RNA yielded cDNA as the sequencing template. Profiling relied on immunoSEQ multiplex PCR, and the TCRdb table lists in-frame clones only, not all of them. Of 70,000 or so clones listed, over 25% are singletons. This sequence was found in a human donor with alopecia areata. Specimen: CD8+ T cells sorted from blood, collected at week 4, from a patient treated with tofacitinib. This chain uses TRBV19 with TRBJ2-5; 8 bases match TRBD2. As DNA, the CDR3 is TGTGCCAGTAGTATAGACGTAGCGGGACAAGAGACCCAGTACTTC. Amino acid sequence: CASSIDVAGQETQYF.